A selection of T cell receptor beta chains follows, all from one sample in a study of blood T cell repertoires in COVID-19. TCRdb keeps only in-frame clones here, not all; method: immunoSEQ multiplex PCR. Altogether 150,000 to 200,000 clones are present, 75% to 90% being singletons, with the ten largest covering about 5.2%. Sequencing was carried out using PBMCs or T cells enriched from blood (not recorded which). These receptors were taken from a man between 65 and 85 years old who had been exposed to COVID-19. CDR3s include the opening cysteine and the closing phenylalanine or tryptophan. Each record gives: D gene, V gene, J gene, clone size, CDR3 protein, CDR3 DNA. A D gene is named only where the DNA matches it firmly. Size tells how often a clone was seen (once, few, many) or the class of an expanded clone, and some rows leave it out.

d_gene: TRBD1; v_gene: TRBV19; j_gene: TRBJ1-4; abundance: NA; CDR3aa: CASSTRDRGRNEKLFF; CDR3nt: TGTGCCAGTAGTACCCGGGACAGGGGGCGGAATGAAAAACTGTTTTTT
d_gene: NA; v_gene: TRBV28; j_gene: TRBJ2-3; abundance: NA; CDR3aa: CASSTPIYTDTQYF; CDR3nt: TGTGCCAGCAGCACCCCTATATACACAGATACGCAGTATTTT
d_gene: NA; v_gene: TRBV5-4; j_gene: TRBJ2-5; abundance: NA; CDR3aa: CASSGSDRPQETQYF; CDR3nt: TGTGCCAGCAGCGGAAGTGACAGGCCCCAAGAGACCCAGTACTTC
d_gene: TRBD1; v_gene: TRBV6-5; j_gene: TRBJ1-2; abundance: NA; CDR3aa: CASSLGQGLGYTF; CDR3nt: TGTGCCAGCAGTCTCGGACAGGGCCTTGGCTACACCTTC
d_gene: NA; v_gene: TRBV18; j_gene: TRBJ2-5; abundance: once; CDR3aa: CASSPPSQGRQTQYF; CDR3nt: TGTGCCAGCTCACCACCGTCCCAGGGCCGGCAGACCCAGTACTTC
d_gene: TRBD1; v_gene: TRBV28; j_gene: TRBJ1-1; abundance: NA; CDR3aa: CASRGQANTEAFF; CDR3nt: TGTGCCAGCAGGGGACAGGCGAACACTGAAGCTTTCTTT
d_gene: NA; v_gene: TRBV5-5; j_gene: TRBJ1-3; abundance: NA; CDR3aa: CASSLRDTGNTIYF; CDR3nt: TGTGCCAGCAGCTTGCGGGACACTGGAAACACCATATATTTT
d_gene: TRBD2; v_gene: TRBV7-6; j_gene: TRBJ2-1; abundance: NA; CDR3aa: CASSRASGGYNEQFF; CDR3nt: TGTGCCAGCAGTCGCGCCAGCGGGGGGTACAATGAGCAGTTCTTC
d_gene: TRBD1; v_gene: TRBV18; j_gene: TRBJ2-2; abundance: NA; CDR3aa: CASSPRQGDVTGELFF; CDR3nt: TGTGCCAGCTCACCACGACAGGGGGATGTCACCGGGGAGCTGTTTTTT
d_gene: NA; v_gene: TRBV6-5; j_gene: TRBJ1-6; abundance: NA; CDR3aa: CASSYSSGDSPLHF; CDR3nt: TGTGCCAGCAGTTACTCGTCGGGAGATTCACCCCTCCACTTT
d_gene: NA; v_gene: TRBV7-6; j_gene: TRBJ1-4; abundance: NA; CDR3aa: CASSRTEVNEKLFF; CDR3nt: TGTGCCAGCAGCCGGACAGAAGTTAATGAAAAACTGTTTTTT
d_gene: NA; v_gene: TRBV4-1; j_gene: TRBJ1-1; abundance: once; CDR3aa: CASRPLRDSYPSTEAFF; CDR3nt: TGCGCCAGCAGACCGCTACGGGACTCCTACCCGAGCACTGAAGCTTTCTTT
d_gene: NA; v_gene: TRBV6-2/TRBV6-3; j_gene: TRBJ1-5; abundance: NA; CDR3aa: CASSLGQGKYFQPQHF; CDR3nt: TGTGCCAGCAGTTTGGGGCAGGGGAAATATTTCCAGCCCCAGCATTTT
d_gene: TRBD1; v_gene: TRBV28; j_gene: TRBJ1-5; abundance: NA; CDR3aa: CASSLDRVNQPQHF; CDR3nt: TGTGCCAGCAGTTTAGACAGGGTGAATCAGCCCCAGCATTTT
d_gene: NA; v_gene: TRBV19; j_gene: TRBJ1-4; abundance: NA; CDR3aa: CASSISGGLREKLFF; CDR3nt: TGTGCCAGTAGTATCTCGGGGGGGCTCAGGGAAAAACTGTTTTTT
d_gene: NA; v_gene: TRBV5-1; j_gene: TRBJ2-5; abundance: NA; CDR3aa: CASSTQMAGLETQYF; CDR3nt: TGCGCCAGCAGCACCCAAATGGCAGGGCTAGAGACCCAGTACTTC
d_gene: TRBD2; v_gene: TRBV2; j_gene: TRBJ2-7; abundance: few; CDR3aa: CASSEIGGAYEQYF; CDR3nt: TGTGCCAGCAGTGAGATTGGGGGGGCCTACGAGCAGTACTTC
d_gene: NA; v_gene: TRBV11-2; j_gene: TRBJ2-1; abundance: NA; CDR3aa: CASSPGQFYNEQFF; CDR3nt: TGTGCCAGCAGCCCAGGACAGTTCTACAATGAGCAGTTCTTC